This T cell receptor beta chain was retrieved from a study of T-cell memory formation after mild COVID-19 (dated by TCRdb to about 2021). Study-wide context: TCR sequence clusters from the two donors were found to be largely donor specific. Longitudinal TCRalpha and TCRbeta repertoire sequencing tracked T-cell clones expanding and contracting after mild COVID-19 in two donors. The cohort was made up of two young adult volunteers, one female and one male, who were previously healthy.

V lost 1 base and J lost 0 bases; the stretch between them is 13 bases long. The CDR3 spans 17 residues, from the cysteine through the phenylalanine. Only the CDR3 portion is preserved as DNA: 51 bases, with reading frame beginning at the first base. CDR1 LGHNA and CDR2 YSLEER were looked up in the germline V gene. Ficoll-Paque density gradient centrifugation was the method used to isolate PBMCs. TCRdb shows the sequencer as Illumina NovaSeq 6000. Using 5'RACE with constant-segment primers, TCRalpha and TCRbeta cDNA libraries were constructed, with sample barcodes and unique molecular identifiers added in the process. RNA was extracted from every sample with Trizol reagent. Libraries were amplified in two PCR steps, with a second sample barcode and Illumina TruSeq adapters added in the second step. The libraries were sequenced on an Illumina NovaSeq using 2 x 150 bp paired-end reads. The study's own analysis went as follows. Reads were demultiplexed and collapsed into UMI-guided consensus sequences with migec v1.2.7. Using mixcr v2.1.11, UMI consensuses were aligned to TRA and TRB V and J templates and then assembled into clonotypes. Expanded or contracted clonotypes were those called significant by both edgeR and NoisET, with noise models trained on biological replicates. For edgeR calls, the thresholds were a false discovery rate-adjusted p below 0.01 and a log2 fold-change of 1. PCA with hierarchical clustering of max-normalized trajectories of the 1000 most abundant clonotypes was used as exploratory dynamics analysis. Separately sequenced CD4+ and CD8+ repertoires were used to assign the CD4 or CD8 phenotype of responding clones. The public reads were run again by TCRdb, first through fastp at Q25 and then through MiXCR, and only productive beta chains were kept. Rows are combined by CDR3 protein, so each entry shows the most common genes and DNA. TCRdb assigned the V and J calls; the authors' analysis was not used. The sample profile shows roughly 250,000 distinct CDR3 sequences; about 17% of them were found once. Of the sample, around 3.4% is held by the ten largest clones.

This clonotype was detected many times. What this receptor recognizes is not known. No base-level quality is on record; no much larger clone is a single base apart. Broader findings and caveats from the paper: Contracting CD4+ clones were found mainly in CM and EM memory subsets, while CD8+ clones were enriched in EMRA. Some responding clones were detected in pre-infection memory, suggesting pre-existing cross-reactive memory T cells joined the SARS-CoV-2 response. SARS-CoV-2 specificity was not confirmed for the second-wave clones peaking on day 37. Clones that contracted from day 15 to 85 showed balanced CD4/CD8 phenotypes, whereas a second wave of clones that expanded from day 15 to 37 leaned towards CD4+. The study included only a couple of mild cases, and larger cohorts that include severe cases with pre-infection samples were judged to be necessary.

Sequencing was done on a sample of PBMCs or a T cell subset sorted from them (not recorded which). The TCR originated in a man aged 18 to 30 who had mild COVID-19 (a few samples of this study predate the infection). The sample titles of this study are shuffled in the database, so cell type and time point are left out; the donor was told from shared clones. The rearranged chain carries TRBV4-3 and TRBJ1-3; TRBD1 is a possible D gene, resting on 5 matching bases. The sequenced DNA: TGCGCCAGCAGCCAAGCAGCGGCAGGGAGCTCTGGAAACACCATATATTTT. This translates into CASSQAAAGSSGNTIYF.